What follows are 30 T cell receptor beta chains derived from one specimen sequenced in a study of T cell clonality in common variable immunodeficiency. Clones were read by immunoSEQ multiplex PCR, and TCRdb kept only the in-frame ones, dropping some. The repertoire shows 50,000 or so clones, none seen only once; the top ten take about 3.7%. The sample taken for sequencing was peripheral blood mononuclear cells. The receptor set was obtained from a person aged 18 to 70 in good health.

This clone has a count of ten or more. The CDR3 extends 3 residues past the end of the read, so its final part is completed from the germline J gene. V gene TRBV7-3 combines with J gene TRBJ2-7; TRBD2 matches at 7 bases. This CDR3 region has 14 residues. V was pared by 1 base and J by 1 base, with 1 base of the junction left unmatched. CDR1 and CDR2 from the germline V gene are SGHTA and FQGTGA. This chain's CDR3 is CASSLSGRSYEQYF. The part of the CDR3 DNA that was read is TGTGCCAGCAGCTTAAGCGGGAGATCCTACGAG.

This clone was recorded at least ten times. The read stops 3 residues short of the end of the CDR3; the missing end is completed from the germline J gene. This rearrangement joins TRBV20-1 to TRBJ2-1; tentative D call: TRBD2 (5 bases). The V end lost 6 bases, the J end lost 5 bases, and 20 bases lay between the germline ends. This CDR3 contains 15 residues. Germline loops: CDR1 DFQATT, CDR2 SNEGSKA (reference sequence). The covered CDR3 bases are TGCAGTGCCCTAGAGTTGCGGGCCCTCAACAATGAG. Translated, it gives CSALELRALNNE. The whole CDR3 protein reads CSALELRALNNEQFF.

This clone was counted many times. The missing CDR3 end, 3 residues past where the read stops, is filled in from the germline J gene. The V gene is TRBV20-1, the J gene TRBJ2-5; TRBD1 matches 9 bases. CDR1 and CDR2 (germline): DFQATT, SNEGSKA (reference sequence). Trimming at V came to 6 bases and at J to 5 bases, leaving 10 bases not matched to a gene. The CDR3 length is 14 residues. The CDR3 DNA, read in part, is TGCAGTGCGTCAAGGGACAGGGAAATGGAGACC. It encodes CSASRDREMET. The whole CDR3 region reads CSASRDREMETQYF.

This clone was recorded many times. With the read ending 3 residues before the CDR3 end, the germline J gene is used to fill in that end. The chain links TRBV20-1 to TRBJ1-6; 7 nucleotides match TRBD1. V dropped 1 base and J dropped 5; count of bases not matched to a gene: 8. Germline-derived CDR1 and CDR2 are DFQATT and SNEGSKA (reference sequence). CDR3 length: 16 residues. CDR3 region: CSARAPPGGDNSPLHF. CDR3 bases read: TGCAGTGCTAGAGCTCCACCAGGGGGAGATAATTCACCC.

This clone came up many times. Coverage ceases 3 residues before the CDR3 finishes, and the germline J gene fills in the end. This chain joins TRBV2 and TRBJ2-3, with 10 bases that match TRBD1. This CDR3 region has 15 residues. The J segment lost 5 bases and the V segment lost 6 bases, leaving 8 bases of the junction unmatched. Looked up from germline, CDR1 is SNHLY and CDR2 is FYNNEI. CDR3 bases read: TGTGCCAGCAGATTGGACAGGGGGTTTATAGATACG. Its translation is CASRLDRGFIDT. The full-length CDR3 reads as CASRLDRGFIDTQYF.

This clone was detected many times. The DNA ends 3 residues before the CDR3 does, and the rest of the CDR3 is filled in from the germline J gene. The chain links TRBV5-5 to TRBJ2-7; D might be TRBD1 (5 bases). Per the germline V gene, CDR1 is SGHKS and CDR2 is YYEKEE (reference sequence). The CDR3 extends over 15 amino acids. Trimming left V 3 bases short and J 5 bases short, with 18 bases between. Incomplete CDR3 DNA: TGTGCCAGCAGCTGGGGTCGGACCACCAGGGACGAG. This translates into CASSWGRTTRDE. The CDR3, in full, reads CASSWGRTTRDEQYF.

This clone was seen repeatedly, ten times or more. The read gets to within 3 residues of the CDR3 end, and the germline J gene fills in the rest. J is TRBJ2-5 and V is TRBV20-1, with D possibly being TRBD1 (6 bases). Trimming shortened V by 7 bases and J by 2 bases, and 11 bases separated the two germline ends. CDR3 length: 12 residues. Germline-derived CDR1 and CDR2 are DFQATT and SNEGSKA (reference sequence). The CDR3 here is CSVADRQETQYF. Incomplete CDR3 DNA: TGCAGTGTAGCCGACAGGCAAGAGACC.

There are many counts of this clone. The CDR3 bases that were read are TGTGCCAGCTCACCCCTACAAGAGACC. Translation: CASSPLQET. The whole CDR3 protein reads CASSPLQETQYF. V gene TRBV18 combines with J gene TRBJ2-5; D remains ambiguous. The sequence runs out 3 residues before the end of the CDR3; the remainder is reconstructed from the germline J gene. This CDR3 has 12 residues. With 3 bases removed from V and 2 bases from J, the gap between germline ends came to 4 bases. The V gene's germline CDR1 is KGHSH and CDR2 LQKENI.

This clone was picked up many times. The CDR3 sequence: CAISGGLAGGSETQYF. Incomplete CDR3 DNA: TGTGCCATCAGTGGGGGACTAGCGGGAGGATCAGAGACC. The J gene is TRBJ2-5, the V gene TRBV10-3; TRBD2 matches at 15 bases. The sequence runs out 3 residues before the end of the CDR3; the remainder is reconstructed from the germline J gene. Looked up from germline, CDR1 is ENHRY and CDR2 is SYGVKD. The CDR3 contains 16 residues. Trimming removed 4 bases from V and 4 bases from J; junction bases left unmatched: 4.

In this sample, this clone turned up many times. With the read ending 3 residues before the CDR3 end, the germline J gene is used to fill in that end. This chain connects TRBV10-3 to TRBJ1-2; 9 bases align to TRBD1. Germline loops: CDR1 ENHRY, CDR2 SYGVKD. The CDR3 loop spans 13 amino acids. The sequenced CDR3 bases are TGTGCCACAGGTGACAGGGGGGCGCAGGGC. Protein: CATGDRGAQG. The whole CDR3 reads CATGDRGAQGYTF.

On this clone: The CDR3 goes on 3 residues after the read ends, and that part is filled in from the germline J gene. This chain uses TRBV30 with TRBJ1-2, with 7 bases lining up with TRBD1. The CDR3 sequence is 12 residues long. In germline, CDR1 is GTSNPN, CDR2 SVGIG (reference sequence). The chain's CDR3 is CAWNSGGYDYTF. The DNA read from the CDR3 is TGTGCCTGGAATTCAGGGGGTTACGAC.

This clone has a count of ten or more. Read coverage stops 3 residues before the CDR3 terminus; the germline J gene supplies the remainder. The V gene is TRBV28, the J gene TRBJ1-2; D is perhaps TRBD1 (5 bases). The CDR3 has 17 residues. From germline, CDR1 is MDHEN and CDR2 SYDVKM. V was cut by 5 bases and J by 1 base, with 20 bases left in between. Partial CDR3 DNA: TGTGCCAGCAGTCGAGCCCTCCGGGGGGTGAATAACTATGGC. This encodes CASSRALRGVNNYG. The full CDR3 is CASSRALRGVNNYGYTF.

This clone was seen a handful of times. The CDR3 extends 3 residues past the end of the read, so its final part is completed from the germline J gene. The rearrangement links TRBV7-2 to TRBJ1-2, with TRBD1 identical over 9 bases. Germline CDR1 is SGHTA and CDR2 is FQGNSA. Losses at the gene ends were 5 bases for V and 6 bases for J; bases not matched to a gene: 7. This CDR3 has 14 amino acids. The CDR3 loop reads CASSRDRVGDGYTF. The sequenced CDR3 bases are TGTGCCAGCAGCCGGGACAGGGTCGGGGATGGC.

A few counts support this clone. The observed sequence ends 3 residues before the CDR3 terminus, with the missing tail filled in from the germline J gene. The genes are TRBV18 and TRBJ1-2, with 7 bases lining up with TRBD1. Per the germline V gene, CDR1 is KGHSH and CDR2 is LQKENI. The CDR3 contains 18 residues. The sequenced part of the CDR3 DNA is TGTGCCAGCTCACCACCGACAGGGAAGAGGATAGGATACAATGAC. Protein sequence: CASSPPTGKRIGYND. The complete CDR3 reads CASSPPTGKRIGYNDYTF.

The sample holds a few counts of this clone. The sequenced fragment ends 3 residues before the CDR3 boundary, so the rest is inferred from the germline J gene. Other DNA sequences in this sample translate to the same CDR3. The rearrangement uses TRBV18 and TRBJ2-1; the match to TRBD1 covers 10 bases. Germline V gives CDR1 KGHSH, CDR2 LQKENI. V trimming: 3 bases; J trimming: 7 bases; junction bases outside the gene matches: 6. CDR3 length equals 15 residues. The CDR3 reads CASSPPGTGVNEQFF. Incomplete CDR3 DNA: TGTGCCAGCTCACCCCCCGGGACAGGGGTAAATGAG.

This clone was seen at least ten times. Read data end 3 residues before the CDR3 end; the end is taken from the germline J gene. This chain connects TRBV19 to TRBJ2-1, with D perhaps matching TRBD1 (6 bases). The CDR3 has 11 residues. From germline, CDR1 is LNHDA and CDR2 SQIVND (reference sequence). The ends were cut back, 5 bases at V and 9 bases at J, with 8 bases in the middle. The part of the CDR3 DNA that was read is TGTGCCAGTAGTGTACAGGGTGAG. It is translated as CASSVQGE. The whole CDR3 protein is CASSVQGEQFF. Full variable domain (outside the CDR3, taken from reference TRBV19 and TRBJ2-1): DGGITQSPKYLFRKEGQNVTLSCEQNLNHDAMYWYRQDPGQGLRLIYYSQIVNDFQKGDIAEGYSVSREKKESFPLTVTSAQKNPTAFYLCASSVQGEQFFGPGTRLTVL.

This clone was seen a handful of times. The read finishes 3 residues shy of the CDR3 end, and the germline J gene is used to complete it. The chain couples TRBV29-1 to TRBJ2-7; 8 nucleotides agree with TRBD1. Trimming removed 5 bases from V and 3 bases from J; junction bases left unmatched: 3. Germline V gene lookup returns CDR1 SQVTM and CDR2 ANQGSEA. The CDR3 runs to 12 residues. CDR3 sequence: CSVTQGVYEQYF. The DNA read from the CDR3 is TGCAGCGTTACACAGGGGGTCTACGAG.

For this clone: The read is 3 residues too short to cover the CDR3 end, so that end is filled in from the germline J gene. The identical CDR3 is also encoded by other nucleotide sequences in the sample. The chain recombines TRBV7-9 with TRBJ1-2, with D tentatively TRBD1 (5 bases). CDR1 is SEHNR and CDR2 is FQNEAQ in the germline V gene (reference sequence). CDR3 length: 12 residues. The CDR3 is CASSASKGGYTF. CDR3 DNA, as far as it was read: TGTGCCAGCAGCGCATCAAAGGGGGGC.

Many counts were recorded for this clone. The read finishes 3 residues shy of the CDR3 end, and the germline J gene is used to complete it. The chain carries TRBV6-1 and TRBJ2-7, with unresolved D. Germline-derived CDR1 and CDR2 are MNHNS and SASEGT. Deletions cut 3 bases from V and 6 bases from J, with 6 bases between. The CDR3 extends over 11 amino acids. The covered CDR3 bases are TGTGCCAGCAGTGATTTTAGCGAG. It is translated as CASSDFSE. Given in full, the CDR3 is CASSDFSEQYF.

Many counts were recorded for this clone. The CDR3 extends 3 residues past the end of the read, so its final part is completed from the germline J gene. The rearrangement joins TRBV4-2 to TRBJ2-7, with 10 bases identical to TRBD2. This CDR3 is built from 15 residues. Germline-derived CDR1 and CDR2 are LGHNA and YNFKEQ. V trimming: 1 base; J trimming: 0 bases; junction bases outside the gene matches: 0. This CDR3 is CASSQGLAGSYEQYF. The DNA read from the CDR3 is TGTGCCAGCAGCCAAGGACTAGCGGGCTCCTACGAG.

This clone was recorded a few times. The CDR3 end lies 3 residues beyond the end of the read and is filled in from the germline J gene. This chain uses TRBV20-1 with TRBJ2-3, with D tentatively TRBD1 (5 bases). Germline-derived CDR1 and CDR2 are DFQATT and SNEGSKA (reference sequence). The CDR3 totals 13 residues. The CDR3 is CSAPGGLGRTQYF. The sequenced part of the CDR3 DNA is TGCAGTGCCCCCGGCGGTTTGGGGCGGACG.

This clone was recorded at least ten times. The CDR3 goes on 3 residues after the read ends, and that part is filled in from the germline J gene. This sequence joins TRBV29-1 and TRBJ2-5; no reliable D call. The CDR3 runs to 13 residues. V lost 6 bases to trimming and J lost 5 bases, with 16 bases between them. Germline V CDR1 and CDR2: SQVTM, ANQGSEA. The part of the CDR3 DNA that was read is TGCAGCGTCTTAGCCGTAGTTGGGGAGACC. Translation: CSVLAVVGET. The full CDR3 sequence reads CSVLAVVGETQYF.

Many counts were recorded for this clone. The CDR3 end lies 3 residues beyond the end of the read and is filled in from the germline J gene. V and J are TRBV7-9 and TRBJ2-7; maybe TRBD2 (5 bases). Trimming took off 5 bases at V and 1 base at J, with 12 bases between the two ends. Germline V gives CDR1 SEHNR, CDR2 FQNEAQ (reference sequence). This CDR3 contains 14 residues. Partial CDR3 DNA: TGTGCCAGCAGCCTCGGGGAACGATCCTACGAG. Translated: CASSLGERSYE. The entire CDR3 is CASSLGERSYEQYF.

This clone was seen a few times. Read sequence stops 3 residues before the CDR3 end, and the germline J gene provides the missing end. The V call is TRBV6-1, the J call TRBJ1-2, with 8 bases matching TRBD1. The CDR3 is made up of 15 amino acids. Germline-derived CDR1 and CDR2 are MNHNS and SASEGT. The CDR3 sequence: CASSEGIPGQVDYTF. CDR3 DNA, as far as it was read: TGTGCCAGCAGTGAAGGGATTCCGGGACAGGTCGAC.

Comment on this clone: The read finishes 3 residues shy of the CDR3 end, and the germline J gene is used to complete it. The chain recombines TRBV19 with TRBJ1-5; maybe TRBD1 (5 bases). Germline lookup yields CDR1 LNHDA and CDR2 SQIVND (reference sequence). V shed 5 bases and J shed 4 bases, with 27 bases lying between them. CDR3 length: 19 amino acids. Partial CDR3 DNA: TGTGCCAGTAGTGAGGGGTTGGGCTACCACTATGAAGAAAATCAGCCC. This encodes CASSEGLGYHYEENQP. The CDR3 reads in full as CASSEGLGYHYEENQPQHF.

This clone was seen repeatedly, ten times or more. The read ends 3 residues before the CDR3 terminus; that terminus is restored from the germline J gene. The rearrangement joins TRBV5-4 to TRBJ2-1; D is unresolved. Germline values: CDR1 SGHNT, CDR2 YYREEE (reference sequence). Trimming left V 3 bases short and J 6 bases short, with 7 bases between. The CDR3 covers 12 residues. The DNA read from the CDR3 is TGTGCCAGCAGCTCACTCTTCAATGAG. This translates into CASSSLFNE. The entire CDR3 sequence reads CASSSLFNEQFF.

This clone was seen repeatedly, ten times or more. Sequencing ends 3 residues short of the CDR3 end; the germline J gene provides the rest. The V and J genes are TRBV20-1 and TRBJ2-3; maybe TRBD1 (5 bases). V shed 7 bases and J shed 2 bases, with 16 bases lying between them. This CDR3 region has 14 residues. Germline V gene data show CDR1 as DFQATT and CDR2 as SNEGSKA (reference sequence). Partial CDR3 DNA: TGCAGTGTCCGTAAAAGGGGATTCACAGATACG. It is translated as CSVRKRGFTDT. In full, the CDR3 reads CSVRKRGFTDTQYF.

This clone was picked up many times. The CDR3 is cut off 3 residues early in the read; its end comes from the germline J gene. V is TRBV19 and J is TRBJ2-2; tentative D call: TRBD1 (5 bases). V was pared by 7 bases and J by 3 bases, with 12 bases between. The length of the CDR3 is 14 residues. Germline CDR1 and CDR2: LNHDA and SQIVND (reference sequence). The covered CDR3 bases are TGTGCCAGTAATCAGGGTGTGGACACCGGGGAG. It is translated as CASNQGVDTGE. From start to end, the CDR3 is CASNQGVDTGELFF.

This clone was seen repeatedly, ten times or more. The read ends 3 residues before the CDR3 terminus; that terminus is restored from the germline J gene. The chain carries TRBV6-2 or TRBV6-3 and TRBJ1-2; no definite D call. This CDR3 spans 12 amino acids. Trimming took 1 base from V and 4 from J, leaving 4 bases between them. CDR1 MNHEY and CDR2 SVGEGT come from the germline V gene. The covered CDR3 bases are TGTGCCAGCAGTTACTTTAGCTATGGC. Translating it yields CASSYFSYG. From start to end, the CDR3 is CASSYFSYGYTF.

This clone came up many times. The CDR3 end is not reached by the read, which stops 3 residues before it; the germline J gene fills it in. The chain has TRBV12-3 or TRBV12-4 and TRBJ2-3, with 8 bases lining up with TRBD2. J was trimmed by 5 bases and V by 2 bases; bases with no gene match: 6. The CDR3 contains 15 residues. The CDR3 loop reads CASSLRGLAGDTQYF. The CDR3 DNA, read in part, is TGTGCCAGCAGTTTAAGGGGTCTAGCGGGAGATACG.